The T cell receptor beta chain described here comes from a study of beta chain features in type 1 diabetes. Study as a whole: Patients were similar to healthy donors in age and gender (as well as in cell yields). Whole-study results and caveats: PCR might favor shorter templates, equally in patients and controls.

Regarding this clone: What it binds is not known.

V lost 1 base to trimming and J lost 7 bases; unmatched junction nucleotides: 9. The CDR3 extends over 17 amino acids. Germline CDR1 and CDR2: MDHEN and SYDVKM. As every portion of the isolated RNA was reverse transcribed, the sequencing read expressed TCRB transcripts. Sequenced by immunoSEQ multiplex PCR; TCRdb stores in-frame clones only, minus some. Here the sample spans about 230,000 clones, about 10% being singletons. The sample was naive CD4+ T cells from blood. The clonotype originates from a woman younger than 30 in good health. This chain uses TRBV28 with TRBJ2-1; 11 bases are shared with TRBD2. Here the CDR3 reads CASSLSGTSGLGNEQFF. CDR3 DNA sequence: TGTGCCAGCAGTTTATCCGGGACTAGCGGCCTAGGGAATGAGCAGTTCTTC.